This T cell receptor beta chain was sequenced for a study of cytomegalovirus exposure and HLA in healthy donors. General observations from the study: What a later analysis reportedly showed was that an Asian-associated ancestry cluster had fewer N-insertions than the roughly 720-donor mean. Presence/absence analyses treated sequencing depth as roughly uniform across donors. Accurate HLA-A and HLA-B prediction from TCR beta sequences was reported for most subjects.

13 Jbeta primers and 60 Vbeta primers were used for the PCR. Methods used by the authors: Later reanalysis found about 78 million unique TCR beta chains, approximately 11 million of them shared. TCRdb keeps only in-frame clones here, not all; method: immunoSEQ multiplex PCR. The DNA gave D and trimming, while V, J and clone size come from that table. The sample yields about 59,000 clones, 83% seen once. The germline V gene encodes CDR1 MNHEY and CDR2 SVGAGI. V gave up 5 bases and J gave up 5 bases, with 12 bases separating them. The CDR3 spans 13 residues. Details on this clone: The antigen is not known.

The genes are TRBV6-5 and TRBJ1-2; a weak D match, TRBD1 (6 bases). This clonotype was sampled from a human donor in good health. Sequencing was performed on PBMCs. The CDR3 nucleotides read TGTGCCAGCAGTAGGCTTACAGGGTATGGCTACACCTTC. As protein: CASSRLTGYGYTF.